This TCR beta chain was profiled in a study of identical twins. TCRdb re-called the 5' RACE reads with MiXCR, one entry per CDR3 protein. The sample shows some 270,000 distinct CDR3 sequences, around 8% of them seen only once. CDR1 SEHNR and CDR2 FQNEAQ come from the germline V gene (reference sequence). There are 14 residues in the CDR3. Trimming cost V 6 bases and J 1 base; bases outside gene matches: 5. The same data also went into a second study, on yellow fever vaccine responses in identical twins.

This clonotype was sampled from a young woman in good health. This rearrangement joins TRBV7-9 to TRBJ1-1, with 7 bases that match TRBD1. Sample: CD8+ T cells sorted from blood. CDR3 sequence reads: CASRTGKENTEAFF. CDR3 nucleotide sequence: TGTGCCAGCAGGACAGGGAAGGAGAACACTGAAGCTTTCTTT.